Reported below is one T cell receptor beta chain. The CDR3 consists of 14 residues. The germline CDR1 and CDR2 sequences are MNHEY and SVGAGI. J was trimmed by 5 bases and V by 5 bases; bases with no gene match: 8. This sample was taken from a study of blood T cell repertoires in COVID-19. Overall study: Acute and convalescent COVID-19 samples came from the United States, Italy and Spain. Sample material is recorded as cDNA or gDNA derived from T cells, B-cell-depleted T cells, or PBMCs.

Sequencing was performed with immunoSEQ multiplex PCR; in TCRdb, only in-frame clones are kept and a portion is missing. The sample contains approximately 150,000 clones, 85% to 90% of which appear only once. This TCR derives from a woman aged 50 to 60 with active or convalescent COVID-19. The sample comprised peripheral blood. The V call is TRBV6-5, the J call TRBJ1-2; 7 bases map to TRBD1. CDR3 amino acids: CASSSSGDRYGYTF. CDR3 bases: TGTGCCAGCAGTAGTTCGGGGGACAGATATGGCTACACCTTC.